This TCR beta chain was obtained from a study of response to subunit inactivated influenza vaccine. TCRdb re-called the RT-PCR reads with MiXCR, one entry per CDR3 protein. Here the sample spans approximately 700,000 distinct CDR3 sequences, 15% to 17% being singletons. Whole-study findings and limits: Authors suggested seasonal influenza vaccinations each recruit few new T cells.

Note on this clonotype: Its matching antigen is unknown. Sequence at one end of the junction differs from germline and may be a read error.

The CDR3 is 13 amino acids. Germline CDR1 SGHTA, CDR2 FQGNSA. V gene TRBV7-2 combines with J gene TRBJ2-1; D call uncertain. The sequence was obtained from a man aged 45 to 65 who received an inactivated influenza vaccine. The input for sequencing was PBMCs from blood, taken 11 to 12 days after vaccination. The CDR3 here is CASSSDSFHEQLF. The CDR3 bases are TGTGCCAGCAGCTCCGACTCGTTCCATGAGCAGCTCTTC.